The 27 T cell receptor beta chains below were found in one sample sequenced in a study of response to subunit inactivated influenza vaccine. TCRdb re-derived calls from the RT-PCR reads in MiXCR, one entry per CDR3 protein. The repertoire has 500,000 to 600,000 distinct CDR3 sequences, 6% to 9% of them found once; the top ten carry roughly 13%. Sequenced here: PBMCs from blood, sampled roughly 24 months after vaccination. Every receptor here comes from a man aged 50 to 75 who received an inactivated influenza vaccine.

This clonotype has a count of ten or more. Here the CDR3 reads CSASDTSQTEAFF. Written as DNA, the CDR3 is TGCAGTGCTTCGGACACCTCACAGACTGAAGCTTTCTTT. The chain has TRBV20-1 and TRBJ1-1; possibly TRBD1 for D (5 bases). CDR1 and CDR2 (germline): DFQATT, SNEGSKA (reference sequence). Trimming took 5 bases from V and 5 from J, leaving 15 bases between them. The CDR3 loop spans 13 amino acids.

This clonotype was seen a handful of times. This chain uses TRBV20-1 with TRBJ2-1; 11 nucleotides agree with TRBD2. The junction had 6 bases not matched to a gene; V was cut back by 5 bases and J by 0 bases. The CDR3 loop spans 16 amino acids. The germline gives CDR1 DFQATT, CDR2 SNEGSKA (reference sequence). CDR3 coding DNA: TGCAGTGCTCCGCAGACTAGCGGGATCTCCTACAATGAGCAGTTCTTC. Translated, it gives CSAPQTSGISYNEQFF.

This clonotype occurred many times. The chain is built from TRBV4-3 and TRBJ1-3; no definite D call. Germline CDR1 reads LGHNA; CDR2 reads YSLEER. The germline V and J ends were trimmed by 0 bases and 4 bases, with 4 bases remaining between them. The CDR3 consists of 13 residues. CDR3 coding DNA: TGCGCCAGCAGCCAAGATCCAGGAAACACCATATATTTT. This gives the protein CASSQDPGNTIYF.

V gene TRBV7-2 combines with J gene TRBJ2-7, with a tentative D call TRBD2 (6 bases). Per germline, CDR1 SGHTA and CDR2 FQGNSA. V lost 1 base and J 4 bases, leaving 11 bases between the germline ends. This CDR3 is built from 14 residues. CDR3 amino acids: CASSLDGGAYEQYF. CDR3 nucleotide sequence: TGTGCCAGCAGCTTAGACGGGGGAGCATACGAGCAGTACTTC. The full variable domain, with the rest looked up from reference TRBV7-2 and TRBJ2-7, is GAGVSQSPSNKVTEKGKDVELRCDPISGHTALYWYRQSLGQGLEFLIYFQGNSAPDKSGLPSDRFSAERTGGSVSTLTIQRTQQEDSAVYLCASSLDGGAYEQYFGPGTRLTVT.

This clonotype was counted between two and nine times. The gene calls are TRBV3-1 and TRBJ2-7; D is perhaps TRBD1 (6 bases). The germline V and J ends were trimmed by 3 bases and 6 bases, with 12 bases remaining between them. The V gene's germline CDR1 is LGHDT and CDR2 YNNKEL (reference sequence). The CDR3 extends over 13 amino acids. As DNA, the CDR3 is TGTGCCAGCAGCCAGAGGACAGTCGGCGAGCAGTACTTC. It is translated as CASSQRTVGEQYF.

This clonotype was seen repeatedly, ten times or more. The chain combines TRBV4-1 with TRBJ2-2; D remains unclear. Germline CDR1 reads MGHRA; CDR2 reads YSYEKL. The germline V and J ends were trimmed by 2 bases and 2 bases, with 9 bases remaining between them. There are 15 residues in the CDR3. The DNA of the CDR3 is TGCGCCAGCAGCCAATGGGTTTCAAACACCGGGGAGCTGTTTTTT. Translating it yields CASSQWVSNTGELFF.

In this sample, this clonotype turned up a few times. The chain carries TRBV5-1 and TRBJ2-3, with 11 bases lining up with TRBD2. The V gene end was trimmed by 2 bases and the J gene end by 5 bases; junction bases not matched to a gene: 10. CDR3 size: 17 residues. Per germline, CDR1 SGHRS and CDR2 YFSETQ. As DNA, the CDR3 is TGCGCCAGCAGCTTTGGGAATAGCGGGGGGGCCGGAGATACGCAGTATTTT. It codes for CASSFGNSGGAGDTQYF.

This clonotype occurred many times. The junction and the germline gene differ at one end; a read error may be behind it. The chain combines TRBV7-2 with TRBJ1-2; D unresolved. CDR3 length: 12 residues. Germline CDR1 reads SGHTA; CDR2 reads FQGNSA. CDR3 loop: CASSLDNFGYTF. In DNA form, the CDR3 reads TGTGCCAGCAGCTTAGACAACTTTGGCTACACCTTC.

This clonotype came up a few times. The rearrangement links TRBV4-1 to TRBJ1-1; 12 bases match TRBD1. V dropped 3 bases and J dropped 4; count of bases not matched to a gene: 0. This CDR3 has 14 amino acids. Germline lookup yields CDR1 MGHRA and CDR2 YSYEKL. The CDR3: CASSQGQGATEAFF. CDR3 DNA: TGCGCCAGCAGCCAGGGACAGGGGGCCACTGAAGCTTTCTTT.

This clonotype occurred a few times. This chain links TRBV27 with TRBJ2-7; 7 bases fit TRBD2. Germline trimming cut 0 bases from V and 2 bases from J; bases unmatched to any gene: 4. Germline assignment: CDR1 MNHEY and CDR2 SMNVEV (reference sequence). CDR3 length equals 15 residues. The CDR3 reads CASSLSSGGAYEQYF. In DNA, the CDR3 is TGTGCCAGCAGTTTATCTTCGGGAGGAGCCTACGAGCAGTACTTC.

The chain couples TRBV15 to TRBJ2-7, with TRBD1 matching over 9 bases. Per the germline V gene, CDR1 is LNHNV and CDR2 is YYDKDF (reference sequence). V trimming: 6 bases; J trimming: 7 bases; junction bases outside the gene matches: 13. The CDR3 length is 15 residues. The CDR3 sequence is CATRGGGQGEKEQYF. The CDR3 nucleotides read TGTGCCACCAGAGGAGGGGGACAGGGCGAGAAGGAGCAGTACTTC.

This clonotype was observed at least ten times. This chain uses TRBV7-2 with TRBJ2-2; D is possibly TRBD1 (6 bases). Trimming cost V 1 base and J 4 bases, with 10 bases left between them. CDR1 and CDR2 from the germline V gene are SGHTA and FQGNSA. The CDR3 extends over 15 amino acids. DNA of the CDR3: TGTGCCAGCAGCTTAGACAGGGAAAGCACCGGGGAGCTGTTTTTT. Translation gives CASSLDRESTGELFF.

This clonotype showed up many times. CDR3 amino acids: CASSGQGRGNEQFF. The DNA for the CDR3 is TGTGCCAGCAGTGGACAGGGGAGAGGTAATGAGCAGTTCTTC. The chain is built from TRBV2 and TRBJ2-1; 8 bases are shared with TRBD1. CDR1 and CDR2 from the germline V gene are SNHLY and FYNNEI. With 4 bases clipped from V and 7 bases from J, the junction kept 6 bases outside the gene matches. This CDR3 is 14 amino acids long.

The chain couples TRBV11-2 to TRBJ1-1; 8 nucleotides line up with TRBD1. Germline lookup yields CDR1 SGHAT and CDR2 FQNNGV. The V and J ends lost 6 bases and 6 bases, in that order; junction bases with no gene match: 9. CDR3 length: 14 residues. The CDR3 DNA is TGTGCCAGCAGGAATTCAATACAGGGGGCTGAAGCTTTCTTT. Translating it yields CASRNSIQGAEAFF.

This clonotype has ten or more counts. The chain links TRBV3-1 to TRBJ1-1, with D tentatively TRBD1 (5 bases). V lost 0 bases and J 1 base, leaving 9 bases between the germline ends. The CDR3 sequence is 15 residues long. Germline loops: CDR1 LGHDT, CDR2 YNNKEL (reference sequence). The CDR3 spells CASSQDGAGNTEAFF. CDR3 bases: TGTGCCAGCAGCCAAGATGGGGCAGGGAACACTGAAGCTTTCTTT. Filled out from reference TRBV3-1 and TRBJ1-1, the complete variable domain reads DTAVSQTPKYLVTQMGNDKSIKCEQNLGHDTMYWYKQDSKKFLKIMFSYNNKELIINETVPNRFSPKSPDKAHLNLHINSLELGDSAVYFCASSQDGAGNTEAFFGQGTRLTVV.

A single count supports this clonotype. It may be a read error: a sequence one base away is much more abundant. The gene calls are TRBV12-3 or TRBV12-4 and TRBJ2-1, with TRBD2 matching 10 bases. The CDR3 has 17 amino acids. Written as DNA, the CDR3 is TGTGCCAGCAGTTTTCTACTAGCGGGAAGGTCCTACGATGAGCAGTTCTTC. This codes for CASSFLLAGRSYDEQFF.

With regard to this clonotype: Its ends do not fully match the called genes, so a read error is possible. This sequence joins TRBV7-9 and TRBJ1-2; D gene unclear. The CDR3 length is 14 residues. Germline assignment: CDR1 SEHNR and CDR2 FQNEAQ (reference sequence). The CDR3 nucleotides read TGTGCCAGCAGCCTAGCTACCATTGGGTATGGCTACACCTTC. Translating it yields CASSLATIGYGYTF.

J is TRBJ2-5 and V is TRBV20-1, with D perhaps matching TRBD2 (5 bases). The V end lost 2 bases, the J end lost 3 bases, and 10 bases lay between the germline ends. Germline V gives CDR1 DFQATT, CDR2 SNEGSKA (reference sequence). The CDR3 is made up of 13 amino acids. Here the CDR3 DNA reads TGCAGTGCTAGACGATCAGCGGAAGAGACCCAGTACTTC. The encoded protein is CSARRSAEETQYF.

This clonotype was seen only a few times. This chain connects TRBV6-5 to TRBJ2-5; 12 bases fit TRBD2. The V segment lost 4 bases and the J segment 5 bases; nucleotides outside the gene matches: 5. Germline assignment: CDR1 MNHEY and CDR2 SVGAGI. The CDR3 has 15 residues. The CDR3 loop reads CASSLLGLAGETQYF. CDR3 nucleotides: TGTGCCAGCAGTTTACTCGGACTAGCGGGGGAGACCCAGTACTTC.

CDR3 sequence (DNA): TGCAGTGCTAGAGAGCCGGGACAGGGCAATGAAAAACTGTTTTTT. Its translation is CSAREPGQGNEKLFF. The chain joins TRBV20-1 to TRBJ1-4; 9 nucleotides match TRBD1. The V segment lost 0 bases and the J segment 5 bases; nucleotides outside the gene matches: 4. The CDR3 loop spans 15 amino acids. Germline V CDR1 and CDR2: DFQATT, SNEGSKA (reference sequence).

This chain connects TRBV12-3 or TRBV12-4 to TRBJ2-1; TRBD2 is a possible D gene (5 bases). Trimming shortened V by 3 bases and J by 6 bases, and 12 bases separated the two germline ends. This CDR3 is built from 14 residues. In nucleotides, the CDR3 is TGTGCCAGCAGTTTGTCGCTAGCTATCAATGAGCAGTTCTTC. It yields the protein CASSLSLAINEQFF.

This clonotype has a handful of counts. The chain carries TRBV20-1 and TRBJ2-7, with D perhaps matching TRBD1 or TRBD2 (5 bases each). Trimming shortened V by 0 bases and J by 0 bases, and 12 bases separated the two germline ends. The CDR3 consists of 15 residues. CDR1 is DFQATT and CDR2 is SNEGSKA in the germline V gene (reference sequence). CDR3: CSAREPGRSSYEQYF. DNA for the CDR3: TGCAGTGCTAGAGAACCGGGACGGAGCTCCTACGAGCAGTACTTC.

This clonotype turned up a few times. The V and J genes are TRBV3-1 and TRBJ1-3, with D unclear. The V end lost 4 bases, the J end lost 0 bases, and 13 bases lay between the germline ends. In germline, CDR1 is LGHDT, CDR2 YNNKEL (reference sequence). The CDR3 has 16 amino acids. CDR3 nucleotide sequence: TGTGCCAGCAGCCTCCGCGGGCGCTTCTCTGGAAACACCATATATTTT. Translation gives CASSLRGRFSGNTIYF.

This clonotype was counted a few times. The chain is built from TRBV7-6 and TRBJ2-7; TRBD1 aligns across 10 bases. V lost 5 bases to trimming and J lost 5 bases; unmatched junction nucleotides: 6. Germline V gene lookup returns CDR1 SGHVS and CDR2 FNYEAQ. The CDR3 is 14 amino acids. This CDR3 reads CASSKGTGVHEQYF. CDR3 in DNA: TGTGCCAGCAGCAAAGGGACAGGGGTACACGAGCAGTACTTC.

This sequence joins TRBV27 and TRBJ2-3; no reliable D call. The CDR3 loop spans 17 amino acids. V shed 1 base and J shed 3 bases, with 17 bases lying between them. The V gene's germline CDR1 is MNHEY and CDR2 SMNVEV (reference sequence). The CDR3 loop reads CASSLFPPDDMTDTQYF. The CDR3 region has the DNA TGTGCCAGCAGTTTATTCCCGCCGGACGATATGACAGATACGCAGTATTTT.

This clonotype was detected a few times. The rearrangement uses TRBV20-1 and TRBJ2-3, with D perhaps TRBD2 (6 bases). Germline CDR1 is DFQATT and CDR2 is SNEGSKA (reference sequence). The CDR3 runs 13 residues. The V gene lost 8 bases and the J gene lost 2 bases, with 14 bases spanning the gap. The CDR3 spells CSPLRGYTDTQYF. CDR3 nucleotide sequence: TGCAGTCCCTTGCGGGGCTACACAGATACGCAGTATTTT.

CDR3 amino acids: CASSLSGLLNTEAFF. The CDR3 nucleotides read TGTGCCAGCAGCCTATCAGGACTGCTAAACACTGAAGCTTTCTTT. The chain employs TRBV4-2 and TRBJ1-1; no reliable D call. CDR3 length: 15 amino acids. Trimming stripped 4 bases from V and 2 bases from J, with 14 bases between. Germline CDR1 and CDR2: LGHNA and YNFKEQ.